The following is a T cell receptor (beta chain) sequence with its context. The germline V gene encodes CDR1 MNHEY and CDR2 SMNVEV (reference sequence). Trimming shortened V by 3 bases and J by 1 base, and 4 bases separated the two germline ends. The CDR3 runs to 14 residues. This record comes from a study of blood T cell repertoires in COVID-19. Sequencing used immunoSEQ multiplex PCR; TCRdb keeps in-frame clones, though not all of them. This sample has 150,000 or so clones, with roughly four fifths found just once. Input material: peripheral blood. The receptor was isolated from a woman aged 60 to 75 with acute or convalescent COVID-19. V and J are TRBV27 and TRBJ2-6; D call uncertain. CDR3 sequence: CASSFTSGANVLTF. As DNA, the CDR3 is TGTGCCAGCAGTTTTACTTCTGGGGCCAACGTCCTGACTTTC.